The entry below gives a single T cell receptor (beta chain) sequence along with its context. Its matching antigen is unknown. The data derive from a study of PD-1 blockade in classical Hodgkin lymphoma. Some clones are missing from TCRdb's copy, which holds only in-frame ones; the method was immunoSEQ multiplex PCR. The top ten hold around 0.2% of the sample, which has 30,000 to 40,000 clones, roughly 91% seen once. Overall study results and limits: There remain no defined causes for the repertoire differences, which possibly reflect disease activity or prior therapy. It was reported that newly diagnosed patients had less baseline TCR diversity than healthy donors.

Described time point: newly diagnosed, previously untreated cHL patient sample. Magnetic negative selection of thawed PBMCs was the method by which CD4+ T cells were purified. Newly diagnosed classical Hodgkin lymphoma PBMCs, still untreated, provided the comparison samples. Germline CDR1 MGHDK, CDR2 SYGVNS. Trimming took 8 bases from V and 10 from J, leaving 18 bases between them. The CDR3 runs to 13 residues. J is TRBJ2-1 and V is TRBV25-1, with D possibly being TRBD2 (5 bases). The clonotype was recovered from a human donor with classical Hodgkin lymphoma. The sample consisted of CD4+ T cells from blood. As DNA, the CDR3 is TGTGCCAGCCCCGAGGGAACTACCCTAGAGCAGTTCTTC. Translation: CASPEGTTLEQFF.